This T cell receptor beta chain came from a study of cytomegalovirus exposure and HLA in healthy donors. Study background: T cells numbering about 200 million yielded 95 million to 140 million unique TCR beta sequences in an earlier analysis. Study-wide points: Later analysis associated a missense DCLRE1C variant with TCR beta V- and J-gene trimming.

Researchers ran the PCR with 60 Vbeta and 13 Jbeta primers. Per the original data handling: Roughly 11 million shared chains were among the 80 million or so unique TCR beta chains that a later analysis counted. TCRdb's table, derived via immunoSEQ multiplex PCR, lists solely in-frame clones and lacks some. V, J and clone size were drawn from that table, and D and trimming were deduced from the DNA. This repertoire shows some 140,000 clones, more than 70% found once; its top ten account for 0.94%. In regard to this clone: What it recognizes is unknown.

The V end lost 7 bases, the J end lost 0 bases, and 16 bases lay between the germline ends. Germline V gene sequence: CDR1 MDHEN, CDR2 SYDVKM. The CDR3 sequence is 16 residues long. The sequenced material came from PBMCs. V and J are TRBV28 and TRBJ2-4, with D possibly being TRBD1 (6 bases). The sequence was collected from a woman in her sixties in good health and CMV-seronegative. CDR3: CASTLTGTLAKNIQYF. The CDR3 DNA is TGTGCCAGCACCCTAACAGGGACACTAGCCAAAAACATTCAGTACTTC.